This T cell receptor beta chain was observed in a study of T cells in Graves' hyperthyroidism and ophthalmopathy. General study results and limits: The model anticipated ophthalmopathy a median about six months pre-onset.

It was RNA transcripts that yielded the amplified TCR beta CDR3 regions. The primer set for the first-round RT-PCR of the TCR CDR3 was HTBI. MiXCR was run by TCRdb on the multiplex PCR reads, yielding one entry per CDR3 protein. The sample has 300,000 to 400,000 distinct CDR3 sequences; approximately 13% are singletons. Graves' hyperthyroidism qualified as stable when ophthalmopathy did not progress within 18 months. Aged 18 to 65, the patients had hyperthyroidism that was newly diagnosed and had lasted under 2 months. PBMCs stemmed from more than 7.5 ml fresh peripheral blood. V was pared by 7 bases and J by 3 bases, with 12 bases of the junction left unmatched. The CDR3 has 17 amino acids. Germline V gene sequence: CDR1 MNHNS, CDR2 SASEGT. This clonotype appeared many times. Its antigen is unknown.

Sequencing used blood. V usage is TRBV6-1 and J usage is TRBJ1-5, with 10 bases that match TRBD1. The sequence was collected from a woman aged 18-35 years with Graves' hyperthyroidism. CDR3 bases: TGTGCCAGCACCAAAGGAGGGACAGGGGCCTTCAATCAGCCCCAGCATTTT. It is translated as CASTKGGTGAFNQPQHF.